This T cell receptor (beta chain) emerged from a study of shared clonotypes between healthy human individuals. Background on the study: In total, the donors were a couple of women and a few men aged 18 to 49.

Clones were sequenced by immunoSEQ multiplex PCR, and TCRdb holds only the in-frame ones, with some missing. The data hold about 730,000 clones, with 55% to 75% observed a single time. The study, taken as a whole, reports: About 5% of naive CD4 clonotypes were shared across a handful of donors. The study found lower generation probabilities in non-shared clonotypes than in those shared by all four donors.

A word on this clone: Its specificity is not known.

The sample comprised memory CD4+ T cells sorted from blood. Sample subset: CD45RA-negative fraction. This TCR was recovered from a woman aged 30 to 39 in good health.

The CDR3 loop reads CASSKRDRNTEAFF. The CDR3 bases are TGTGCCAGCAGCAAGCGGGACAGAAACACTGAAGCTTTCTTT. V gene TRBV21-1 combines with J gene TRBJ1-1; the DNA was not compared with TRBD1, the D call given in the table. TRBV21-1 is marked as a pseudogene. The CDR3 contains 14 residues.